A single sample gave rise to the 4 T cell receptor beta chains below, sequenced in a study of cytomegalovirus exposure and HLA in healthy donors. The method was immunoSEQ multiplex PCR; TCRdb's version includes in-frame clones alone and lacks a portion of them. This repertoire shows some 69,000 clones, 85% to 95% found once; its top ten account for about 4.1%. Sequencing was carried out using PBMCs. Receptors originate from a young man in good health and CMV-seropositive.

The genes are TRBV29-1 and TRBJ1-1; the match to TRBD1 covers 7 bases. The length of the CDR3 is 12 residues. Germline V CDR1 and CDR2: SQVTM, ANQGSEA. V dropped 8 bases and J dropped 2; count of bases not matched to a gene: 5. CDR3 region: CSSNRGNTEAFF. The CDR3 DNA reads TGCAGCTCGAACAGGGGAAACACTGAAGCTTTCTTT.

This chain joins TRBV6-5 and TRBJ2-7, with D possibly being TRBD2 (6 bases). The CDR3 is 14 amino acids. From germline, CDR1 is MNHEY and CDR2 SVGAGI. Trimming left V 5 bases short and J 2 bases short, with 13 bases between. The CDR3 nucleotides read TGTGCCAGCAGTGAAAACGGGGGTGCCTACGAGCAGTACTTC. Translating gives CASSENGGAYEQYF.

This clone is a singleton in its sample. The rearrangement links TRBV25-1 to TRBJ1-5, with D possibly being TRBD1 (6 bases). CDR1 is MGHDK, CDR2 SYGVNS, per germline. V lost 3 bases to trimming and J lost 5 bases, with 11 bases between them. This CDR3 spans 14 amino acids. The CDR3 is CASSDRGWYQPQHF. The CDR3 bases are TGTGCCAGCAGTGATAGGGGGTGGTATCAGCCCCAGCATTTT.

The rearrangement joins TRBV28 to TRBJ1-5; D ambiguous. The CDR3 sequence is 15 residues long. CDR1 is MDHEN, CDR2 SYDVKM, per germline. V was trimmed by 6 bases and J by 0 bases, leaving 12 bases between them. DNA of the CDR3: TGTGCCAGCAGGCTGAGGGCTTATAGCAATCAGCCCCAGCATTTT. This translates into CASRLRAYSNQPQHF.